This is a list of T cell receptor beta chains from one sample in a study of monozygotic twins with inflammatory bowel disease. After re-calling the 5' RACE reads, TCRdb lists one entry per CDR3 protein, DNA absent. The table lists some 200,000 distinct CDR3 sequences. The sequenced material came from blood. Source of these receptors: a human donor with ulcerative colitis or Crohn's disease, or a healthy co-twin of an affected twin (not recorded which). The CDR3 runs from the conserved cysteine through the conserved F or W.

v_call	j_call	cdr3_aa
TRBV10-3	TRBJ2-2	CAISYSGAGELFF
TRBV5-1	TRBJ2-1	CASSLSGGEGEQFF
TRBV27	TRBJ1-1	CASSSGGRTFF
TRBV20-1	TRBJ1-1	CSAIVSDTEAFF
TRBV7-2	TRBJ2-5	CASTPGLPQETQYF
TRBV28	TRBJ1-3	CASSLRGYLSGNTIYF
TRBV7-9	TRBJ2-1	CASSSRDLVYNEQFF
TRBV5-1	TRBJ1-1	CASSLDPGSAPEAFF
TRBV7-9	TRBJ1-4	CASSPDRVRSEKLFF
TRBV4-3	TRBJ2-3	CASSQGSGGIDTQYF
TRBV7-2	TRBJ1-1	CASSPSGGMNTEAFF
TRBV5-1	TRBJ2-2	CASSLDSLTGELFF
TRBV7-2	TRBJ1-6	CASSLGLSSPLHF
TRBV4-3	TRBJ2-1	CASSQEFYGTDNNEQFF
TRBV7-9	TRBJ2-7	CASSTLLGAQTIYEQYF
TRBV6-6	TRBJ2-2	CASSYPETGELFF
TRBV6-2/TRBV6-3	TRBJ2-4	CASSYSALAGGPGTQNIQYF
TRBV20-1	TRBJ1-5	CSALPAGGGNQPQHF
TRBV5-1	TRBJ1-5	CASSLEGQRNQPQHF
TRBV19	TRBJ1-1	CASLRGWNTEAFF
TRBV15	TRBJ1-6	CATSRASTDNSPLHF
TRBV6-5	TRBJ2-3	CASSYNGLHTDTQYF
TRBV10-3	TRBJ2-7	CAISVGTDIEQYF
TRBV11-2	TRBJ2-3	CASSLSDSPDTQYF
TRBV9	TRBJ2-2	CASSVYGGELFF
TRBV30	TRBJ1-4	CAGREYDKLFF
TRBV7-2	TRBJ2-7	CASSPGPSGGGYEQYF
TRBV5-1	TRBJ1-4	CASSPVGRINEKLFF
TRBV5-1	TRBJ2-5	CASNLGETQYF
TRBV14	TRBJ2-1	CASSQRNEQFF
TRBV12-3/TRBV12-4	TRBJ1-2	CATAGRDRYTETYGYTF
TRBV19	TRBJ1-1	CASSIAAGSEAFF
TRBV12-3/TRBV12-4	TRBJ1-2	CASTRTGGGGGYTF
TRBV18	TRBJ1-4	CASSPVGPLNEKLFF
TRBV7-2	TRBJ2-3	CASSPGTRGADTQYF
TRBV27	TRBJ2-7	CASSSGTGGYEQYF
TRBV19	TRBJ2-1	CASQQGANYNEQFF
TRBV19	TRBJ1-5	CASTPGTAFNLQPQHF
TRBV5-6	TRBJ2-6	CASSWAVSGANVLTF
TRBV10-3	TRBJ2-3	CAISELGGPSTDTQYF
TRBV24-1	TRBJ2-1	CATSDPSVSSYNEQFF
TRBV5-1	TRBJ2-7	CASSLEQGSYEQYF
TRBV7-9	TRBJ2-1	CASSSRVAGVIEQFF
TRBV7-2	TRBJ2-3	CASSLEAGSTDTQYF
TRBV20-1	TRBJ1-5	CSASPATGGPNQPQHF